This T cell receptor (beta chain) was recovered during a study of cytomegalovirus exposure and HLA in healthy donors. The PCR had 60 Vbeta and 13 Jbeta primers. Sequenced by immunoSEQ multiplex PCR; TCRdb stores in-frame clones only, minus some. The table shows fewer than 130,000 clones, with approximately 86% occurring only once. The V gene lost 3 bases and the J gene lost 5 bases, with 10 bases spanning the gap. Germline CDR1 reads MNHEY; CDR2 reads SMNVEV (reference sequence). The CDR3 extends over 13 amino acids. This sequence was found in a man aged 35-49 years in good health and CMV-seronegative. The chain links TRBV27 to TRBJ1-2, with D uncertain. Material for sequencing was PBMCs. CDR3 bases: TGTGCCAGCAGTTTTAGTGCTGGTTATGGCTACACCTTC. Its translation: CASSFSAGYGYTF.